Below, 32 T cell receptor beta chains from the same sample are listed, as sequenced in a study of monozygotic twins with inflammatory bowel disease. TCRdb reprocessed the 5' RACE reads, keeping one entry per CDR3 protein, no DNA. Its table lists around 410,000 distinct CDR3 sequences. The sample was blood. The receptors here all came from a human donor with ulcerative colitis or Crohn's disease, or a healthy co-twin of an affected twin (not recorded which).

The chain links TRBV3-1 to TRBJ1-6; TCRdb's D gene call, TRBD1, goes unchecked for lack of DNA. This CDR3 spans 13 amino acids. Germline values: CDR1 LGHDT, CDR2 YNNKEL (reference sequence). The CDR3 protein is CASSRDRNSPLHF.

The V gene is TRBV7-6, the J gene TRBJ2-1; without DNA, the TCRdb call of TRBD2 cannot be checked. The CDR3 has 15 amino acids. From germline, CDR1 is SGHVS and CDR2 FNYEAQ. CDR3 loop: CASSQGGRAGDEQFF.

The chain uses TRBV15 and TRBJ2-3. The CDR3 has 14 residues. CDR1 is LNHNV, CDR2 YYDKDF, per germline (reference sequence). This CDR3 reads CATSQEVSTDTQYF.

The rearrangement links TRBV6-5 to TRBJ2-7; TCRdb lists TRBD1, though no DNA is available to test this call. The CDR3 totals 14 residues. The germline gives CDR1 MNHEY, CDR2 SVGAGI. This CDR3 is CASSHGGTHYEQYF.

J is TRBJ1-2 and V is TRBV4-3; the TRBD1 assignment by TCRdb is unverifiable without DNA. The CDR3 spans 15 residues. Per germline, CDR1 LGHNA and CDR2 YSLEER. CDR3 sequence reads: CASSQSGRTPSGYTF.

This rearrangement joins TRBV5-5 to TRBJ2-3; TCRdb proposes TRBD2, but this gene call is untestable without DNA. Germline V gene lookup returns CDR1 SGHKS and CDR2 YYEKEE (reference sequence). The CDR3 is 17 residues long. CDR3: CASSLEVAGGPLDTQYF.

The gene calls are TRBV6-1 and TRBJ1-1; TCRdb lists TRBD1, though no DNA is available to test this call. The CDR3 is 12 amino acids. Germline V gives CDR1 MNHNS, CDR2 SASEGT. The CDR3 sequence: CATQTGSTEAFF.

The chain links TRBV11-2 to TRBJ2-2. Germline V gene data show CDR1 as SGHAT and CDR2 as FQNNGV. The CDR3 sequence is 16 residues long. CDR3 sequence reads: CASSLISPGSTGELFF.

The chain employs TRBV7-9 and TRBJ1-5; TCRdb names TRBD1, which stays unverified in the absence of DNA. In germline, CDR1 is SEHNR, CDR2 FQNEAQ (reference sequence). This CDR3 has 15 amino acids. CDR3 in amino acids: CASSSDRAVGQPQHF. The full variable domain, completed using reference TRBV7-9 and TRBJ1-5, is DTGVSQNPRHKITKRGQNVTFRCDPISEHNRLYWYRQTLGQGPEFLTYFQNEAQLEKSRLLSDRFSAERPKGSFSTLEIQRTEQGDSAMYLCASSSDRAVGQPQHFGDGTRLSIL.

V usage is TRBV18 and J usage is TRBJ2-7; TCRdb's D gene call, TRBD1, goes unchecked for lack of DNA. CDR1 is KGHSH and CDR2 is LQKENI in the germline V gene. The CDR3 has 15 residues. The CDR3 loop is CASSPPNRAPYEQYF.

This chain connects TRBV20-1 to TRBJ2-1; TCRdb indicates TRBD2, and absent DNA this call remains unverified. The germline V gene has CDR1 DFQATT and CDR2 SNEGSKA (reference sequence). The CDR3 loop spans 13 amino acids. The CDR3 region is CSASKTSGNEQFF.

The J gene is TRBJ2-1, the V gene TRBV5-1; TCRdb calls TRBD1, which cannot be checked without DNA. This CDR3 contains 17 residues. CDR1 SGHRS and CDR2 YFSETQ come from the germline V gene. The CDR3 reads CASSGRDGIKIYNEQFF.

The gene calls are TRBV19 and TRBJ2-3; TCRdb lists TRBD1, though no DNA is available to test this call. The length of the CDR3 is 15 residues. CDR1 is LNHDA and CDR2 is SQIVND in the germline V gene (reference sequence). The CDR3 protein is CASQQRGGDADTQYF.

The CDR3 loop is CASSEGAATNEKLFF. The chain combines TRBV25-1 with TRBJ1-4; the D call from TCRdb, TRBD1, cannot be confirmed without DNA. The CDR3 has 15 amino acids. Germline loops: CDR1 MGHDK, CDR2 SYGVNS.

The chain combines TRBV21-1 with TRBJ2-1. TRBV21-1 constitutes a pseudogene. The CDR3 has 14 residues. The CDR3 reads CASSNGVELFEQFF.

The chain has TRBV21-1 and TRBJ2-1. TRBV21-1 is a documented pseudogene. The CDR3 consists of 16 residues. The CDR3 sequence: CASSKLQREGLSEQFF.

V usage is TRBV5-6 and J usage is TRBJ2-4; no DNA is available, so the TRBD1 call from TCRdb remains unchecked. The CDR3 is 17 amino acids. Germline-derived CDR1 and CDR2 are SGHDT and YYEEEE. Here the CDR3 reads CASSLSGTGEAKNIQYF.

V gene TRBV10-1 combines with J gene TRBJ1-1. The CDR3 sequence is 13 residues long. Per germline, CDR1 WNHNN and CDR2 SYGVQD (reference sequence). CDR3 loop: CASRGSDRREAFF.

The chain joins TRBV10-3 to TRBJ1-2. The V gene's germline CDR1 is ENHRY and CDR2 SYGVKD. This CDR3 is built from 13 residues. CDR3 in amino acids: CAISDRQGYGYTF.

The chain employs TRBV12-3 or TRBV12-4 and TRBJ1-2; no DNA is available, so the TRBD1 call from TCRdb remains unchecked. The CDR3 runs 11 residues. CDR3 loop: CASGTTRGYTF.

The gene calls are TRBV7-6 and TRBJ2-5; the TCRdb call, TRBD2, lacks DNA for checking. The germline gives CDR1 SGHVS, CDR2 FNYEAQ. The CDR3 totals 15 residues. CDR3 in amino acids: CASSSLGSAGETQYF.

The chain recombines TRBV9 with TRBJ1-1; the TCRdb call, TRBD1, lacks DNA for checking. Germline V gene lookup returns CDR1 SGDLS and CDR2 YYNGEE. This CDR3 is 14 amino acids long. CDR3 protein: CASSPRPRNTEAFF.

This CDR3 reads CASSNQREGEETQYF. The chain links TRBV7-9 to TRBJ2-5; the TCRdb call, TRBD2, lacks DNA for checking. Germline V lookup: CDR1 SEHNR, CDR2 FQNEAQ (reference sequence). The CDR3 runs to 15 residues.

This chain connects TRBV5-1 to TRBJ2-7. Germline V lookup: CDR1 SGHRS, CDR2 YFSETQ. The length of the CDR3 is 14 residues. The CDR3 spells CASSQFDSSYEQYF. Filled out from reference TRBV5-1 and TRBJ2-7, the complete variable domain reads KAGVTQTPRYLIKTRGQQVTLSCSPISGHRSVSWYQQTPGQGLQFLFEYFSETQRNKGNFPGRFSGRQFSNSRSEMNVSTLELGDSALYLCASSQFDSSYEQYFGPGTRLTVT.

The chain combines TRBV27 with TRBJ2-7; checking the TCRdb D call of TRBD1 is not possible without DNA. The CDR3 loop spans 14 amino acids. Germline V CDR1 and CDR2: MNHEY, SMNVEV (reference sequence). The CDR3: CASSSPGRSYEQYF.

CDR3 amino acids: CASRGGWTSGRDEQYF. The chain employs TRBV5-1 and TRBJ2-7; TCRdb names TRBD2, which stays unverified in the absence of DNA. CDR3 length equals 16 residues. CDR1 SGHRS and CDR2 YFSETQ come from the germline V gene.

V gene TRBV5-8 combines with J gene TRBJ2-3; the TRBD2 assignment by TCRdb is unverifiable without DNA. The V gene's germline CDR1 is SGHTS and CDR2 YDEGEE. The CDR3 totals 15 residues. The CDR3 reads CASSLAGEATDTQYF.

The chain uses TRBV28 and TRBJ2-7; TCRdb's assignment of TRBD1 cannot be checked, as there is no DNA. Germline CDR1 is MDHEN and CDR2 is SYDVKM. The CDR3 has 14 residues. The CDR3: CASSPIPPGYEQYF.

The chain carries TRBV7-9 and TRBJ1-3. Germline CDR1 and CDR2: SEHNR and FQNEAQ (reference sequence). The CDR3 runs to 15 residues. CDR3: CASSLMTGLGNTIYF.

V gene TRBV6-6 combines with J gene TRBJ1-5; the D gene TCRdb calls, TRBD1, cannot be checked with no DNA. The length of the CDR3 is 14 residues. Germline CDR1 MNHNY, CDR2 SVGAGI (reference sequence). The CDR3 reads CASKKGDSNQPQHF.

V gene TRBV5-6 combines with J gene TRBJ1-5; TCRdb's assignment of TRBD1 cannot be checked, as there is no DNA. This CDR3 contains 13 residues. Looked up from germline, CDR1 is SGHDT and CDR2 is YYEEEE. CDR3 region: CASSLGGAQPQHF.

This chain uses TRBV20-1 with TRBJ2-2; the D gene TCRdb calls, TRBD2, cannot be checked with no DNA. The CDR3 is 15 residues long. CDR1 and CDR2 (germline): DFQATT, SNEGSKA (reference sequence). This CDR3 reads CSARAGTGNTGELFF.